This TCR beta chain was found in a study of CD8 T cells in Susac syndrome. Study results and limitations: The study recognized that the number of individuals in its TCR sequencing and HLA analysis was relatively small.

RNA, at roughly 0.45 to 1 ug, was reverse transcribed with random hexamers. Amplification of TCR beta CDR3 spanned 54 Vbeta and 13 Jbeta via immunoSEQ multiplex PCR. TCRdb called the immunoSEQ multiplex PCR reads again in MiXCR, with one record for every CDR3 protein. The sample includes some 160,000 distinct CDR3 sequences, 85% to 95% of them seen just once. Purification of the CD8+ and CD4+ T cells relied on negative isolation, and TEMRA cells underwent FACS enrichment. On this clonotype itself: As yet, its antigen is unknown.

Trimming left V 6 bases short and J 4 bases short, with 9 bases between. From germline, CDR1 is GTSNPN and CDR2 SVGIG (reference sequence). The CDR3 length is 11 residues. V and J are TRBV30 and TRBJ1-1, with D hard to call. This sequence was found in a human donor with multiple sclerosis. Material: CD8+ T cells from PBMCs. This chain's CDR3 is CACYWGTEAFF. Here the CDR3 DNA reads TGTGCCTGCTACTGGGGCACTGAAGCTTTCTTT.